This T cell receptor (beta chain) was captured by sequencing in a study of blood T cell repertoires in COVID-19. Sequencing used immunoSEQ multiplex PCR; TCRdb keeps in-frame clones, though not all of them. The table lists 65,000 to 95,000 clones, 70% to 90% of them singletons. In this sample, this clone turned up a few times. The V end lost 0 bases, the J end lost 4 bases, and 16 bases lay between the germline ends. The CDR3 is 17 residues long. Germline CDR1 LGHNA, CDR2 YNFKEQ. The sample consisted of peripheral blood. This sequence originates from a man between 65 and 85 years old with active or convalescent COVID-19. The rearrangement uses TRBV4-2 and TRBJ1-5; TRBD1 is a possible D gene (5 bases). The CDR3 loop reads CASSQEDGHTANQPQHF. As DNA, the CDR3 is TGTGCCAGCAGCCAAGAGGACGGACACACGGCAAATCAGCCCCAGCATTTT.